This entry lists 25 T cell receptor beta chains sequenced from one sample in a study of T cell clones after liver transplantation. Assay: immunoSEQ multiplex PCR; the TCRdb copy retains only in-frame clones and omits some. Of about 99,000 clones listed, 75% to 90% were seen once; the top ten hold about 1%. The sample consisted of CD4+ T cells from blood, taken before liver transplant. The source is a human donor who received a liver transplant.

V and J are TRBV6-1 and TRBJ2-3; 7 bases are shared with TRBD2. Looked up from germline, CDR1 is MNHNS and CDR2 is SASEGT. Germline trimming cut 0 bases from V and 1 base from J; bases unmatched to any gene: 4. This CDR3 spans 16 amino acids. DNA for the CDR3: TGTGCCAGCAGTGAAGCGGGAGGGAGGGGCACAGATACGCAGTATTTT. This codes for CASSEAGGRGTDTQYF.

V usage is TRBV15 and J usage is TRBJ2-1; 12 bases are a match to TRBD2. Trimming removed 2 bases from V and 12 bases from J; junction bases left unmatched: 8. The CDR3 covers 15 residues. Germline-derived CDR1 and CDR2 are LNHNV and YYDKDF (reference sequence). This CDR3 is CATSRPSGGVLLQFF. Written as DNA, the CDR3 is TGTGCCACCAGCAGACCTAGCGGGGGGGTCCTCCTGCAGTTCTTC.

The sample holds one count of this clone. The CDR3 nucleotides are TGTGCCAGCAGCTATAGGACAGGGGGCGTGTTAGGCACTGAAGCTTTCTTT. As protein: CASSYRTGGVLGTEAFF. The genes are TRBV5-6 and TRBJ1-1; 11 bases line up with TRBD1. V lost 3 bases and J lost 4; bases outside the gene matches: 11. CDR1 and CDR2 from the germline V gene are SGHDT and YYEEEE. The CDR3 runs to 17 residues.

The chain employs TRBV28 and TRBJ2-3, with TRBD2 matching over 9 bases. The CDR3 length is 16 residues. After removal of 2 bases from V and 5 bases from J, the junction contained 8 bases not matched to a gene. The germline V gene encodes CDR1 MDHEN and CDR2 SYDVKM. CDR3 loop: CASSLAGGGSLDTQYF. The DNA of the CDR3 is TGTGCCAGCAGTTTAGCGGGAGGGGGATCCTTAGATACGCAGTATTTT.

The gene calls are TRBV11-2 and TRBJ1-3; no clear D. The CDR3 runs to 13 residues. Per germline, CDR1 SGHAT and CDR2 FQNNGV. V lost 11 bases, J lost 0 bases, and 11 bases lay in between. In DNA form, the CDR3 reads TGTGCCGAGAGTGGGTTCTCTGGAAACACCATATATTTT. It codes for CAESGFSGNTIYF.

CDR3 in amino acids: CASSFSDTGNTIYF. CDR3 nucleotides: TGTGCCAGCAGTTTCTCAGACACTGGAAACACCATATATTTT. The chain uses TRBV6-1 and TRBJ1-3; unclear D gene. V dropped 5 bases and J dropped 2 bases, with 10 bases sitting between them. This CDR3 contains 14 residues. Germline lookup yields CDR1 MNHNS and CDR2 SASEGT.

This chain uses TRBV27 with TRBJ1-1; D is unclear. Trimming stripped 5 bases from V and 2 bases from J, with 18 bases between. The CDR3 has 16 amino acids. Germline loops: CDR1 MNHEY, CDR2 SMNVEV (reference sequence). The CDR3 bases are TGTGCCAGCAGTCCACTATCCCAGTCTGGAAACACTGAAGCTTTCTTT. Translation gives CASSPLSQSGNTEAFF.

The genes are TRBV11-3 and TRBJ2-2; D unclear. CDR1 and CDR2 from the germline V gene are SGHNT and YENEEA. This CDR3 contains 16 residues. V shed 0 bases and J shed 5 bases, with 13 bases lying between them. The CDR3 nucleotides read TGTGCCAGCAGCTTAGATCTCGTAGGGAAAACCGGGGAGCTGTTTTTT. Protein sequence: CASSLDLVGKTGELFF.

The CDR3 DNA is TGTGCCAGCAGCTTGGATAGGATCGGGGAGGGGCAGAACTATGGCTACACCTTC. Amino acid sequence: CASSLDRIGEGQNYGYTF. The chain uses TRBV5-6 and TRBJ1-2, with D possibly being TRBD1 (5 bases). The CDR3 extends over 18 amino acids. V was shortened by 0 bases and J by 2 bases, with 20 bases between the two germline ends. Looked up from germline, CDR1 is SGHDT and CDR2 is YYEEEE.

CDR3 DNA: TGTGCCAGCAGTGCGGAGGGGAACGAGAGCTCTGGAAACACCATATATTTT. Amino acids: CASSAEGNESSGNTIYF. The chain carries TRBV5-4 and TRBJ1-3, with D perhaps matching TRBD1 (5 bases). The V gene's germline CDR1 is SGHNT and CDR2 YYREEE (reference sequence). V lost 5 bases and J 0 bases, leaving 18 bases between the germline ends. This CDR3 is built from 17 residues.

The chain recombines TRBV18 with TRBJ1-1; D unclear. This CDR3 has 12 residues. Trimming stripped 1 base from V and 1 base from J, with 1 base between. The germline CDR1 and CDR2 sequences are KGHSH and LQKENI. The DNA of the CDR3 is TGTGCCAGCTCACCACAGAACACTGAAGCTTTCTTT. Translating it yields CASSPQNTEAFF.

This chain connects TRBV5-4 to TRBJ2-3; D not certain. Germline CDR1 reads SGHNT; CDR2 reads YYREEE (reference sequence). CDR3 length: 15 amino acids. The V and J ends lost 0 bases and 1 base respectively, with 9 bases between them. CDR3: CASSLAGPRTDTQYF. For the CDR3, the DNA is TGTGCCAGCAGCTTGGCTGGACCCCGCACAGATACGCAGTATTTT.

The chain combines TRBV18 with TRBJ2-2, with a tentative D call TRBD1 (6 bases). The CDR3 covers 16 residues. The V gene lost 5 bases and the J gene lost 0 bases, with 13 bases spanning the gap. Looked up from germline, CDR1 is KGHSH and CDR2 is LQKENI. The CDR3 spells CASSSRTATNTGELFF. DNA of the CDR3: TGTGCCAGCTCATCACGGACAGCCACGAACACCGGGGAGCTGTTTTTT.

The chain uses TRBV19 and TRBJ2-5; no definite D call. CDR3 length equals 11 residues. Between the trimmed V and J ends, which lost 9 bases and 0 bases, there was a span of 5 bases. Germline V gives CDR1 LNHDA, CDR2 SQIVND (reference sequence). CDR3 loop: CASRNQETQYF. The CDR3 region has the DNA TGTGCCAGCAGGAACCAAGAGACCCAGTACTTC.

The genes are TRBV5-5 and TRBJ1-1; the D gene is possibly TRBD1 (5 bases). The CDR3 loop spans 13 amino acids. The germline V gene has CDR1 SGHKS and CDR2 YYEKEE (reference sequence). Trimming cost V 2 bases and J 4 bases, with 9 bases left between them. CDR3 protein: CASSFQGGTEAFF. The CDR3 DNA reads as TGTGCCAGCAGCTTTCAGGGCGGCACTGAAGCTTTCTTT.

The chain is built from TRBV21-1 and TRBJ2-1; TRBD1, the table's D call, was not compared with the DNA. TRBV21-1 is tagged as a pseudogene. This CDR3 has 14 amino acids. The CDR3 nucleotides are TGTGCCAGCAGCACAGGGGAAACAGACAATGAGCAGTTCTTC. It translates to CASSTGETDNEQFF.

The CDR3 reads CASTGRGLNTEAFF. The DNA of the CDR3 is TGTGCCAGCACCGGCAGGGGCCTTAACACTGAAGCTTTCTTT. This sequence joins TRBV6-1 and TRBJ1-1; tentatively, D is TRBD1 (6 bases). From germline, CDR1 is MNHNS and CDR2 SASEGT. The CDR3 extends over 14 amino acids. Trimming left V 7 bases short and J 2 bases short, with 14 bases between.

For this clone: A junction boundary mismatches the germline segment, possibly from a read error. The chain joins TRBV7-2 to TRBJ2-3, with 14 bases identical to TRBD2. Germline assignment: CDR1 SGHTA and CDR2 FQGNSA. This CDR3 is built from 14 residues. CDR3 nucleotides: TGTGCCAGCAGCTCGGGACTAGCGGGGGCGGAGAGGGATTTT. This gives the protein CASSSGLAGAERDF.

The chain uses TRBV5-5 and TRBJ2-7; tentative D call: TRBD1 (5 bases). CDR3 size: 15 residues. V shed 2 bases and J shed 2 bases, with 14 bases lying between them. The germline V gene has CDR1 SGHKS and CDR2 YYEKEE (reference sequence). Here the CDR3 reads CASSFLDSLTYEQYF. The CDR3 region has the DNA TGTGCCAGCAGCTTTCTAGACAGCCTGACCTACGAGCAGTACTTC.

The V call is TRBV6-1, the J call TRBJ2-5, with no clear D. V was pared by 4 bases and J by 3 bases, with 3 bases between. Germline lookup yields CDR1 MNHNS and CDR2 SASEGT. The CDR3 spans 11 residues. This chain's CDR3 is CASSVEETQYF. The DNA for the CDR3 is TGTGCCAGCAGTGTCGAAGAGACCCAGTACTTC.

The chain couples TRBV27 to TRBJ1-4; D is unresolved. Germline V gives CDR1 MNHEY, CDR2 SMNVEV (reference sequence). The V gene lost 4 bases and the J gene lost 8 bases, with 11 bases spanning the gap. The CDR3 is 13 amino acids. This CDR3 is CASSSTRSEKLFF. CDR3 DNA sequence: TGTGCCAGCAGTTCGACCCGATCAGAAAAACTGTTTTTT. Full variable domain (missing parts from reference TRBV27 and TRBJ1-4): EAQVTQNPRYLITVTGKKLTVTCSQNMNHEYMSWYRQDPGLGLRQIYYSMNVEVTDKGDVPEGYKVSRKEKRNFPLILESPSPNQTSLYFCASSSTRSEKLFFGSGTQLSVL.

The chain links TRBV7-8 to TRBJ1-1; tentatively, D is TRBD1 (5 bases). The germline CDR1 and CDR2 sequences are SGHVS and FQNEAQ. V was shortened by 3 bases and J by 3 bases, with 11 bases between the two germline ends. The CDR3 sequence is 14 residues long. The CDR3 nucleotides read TGTGCCAGCAGCTTCGGGACGGGAGACACTGAAGCTTTCTTT. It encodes CASSFGTGDTEAFF.

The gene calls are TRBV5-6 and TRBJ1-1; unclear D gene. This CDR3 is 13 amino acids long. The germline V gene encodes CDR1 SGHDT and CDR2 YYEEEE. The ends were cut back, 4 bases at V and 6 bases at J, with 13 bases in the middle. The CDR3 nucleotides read TGTGCCAGCAGCCGATGGGCTAGTGCTGAAGCTTTCTTT. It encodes CASSRWASAEAFF.

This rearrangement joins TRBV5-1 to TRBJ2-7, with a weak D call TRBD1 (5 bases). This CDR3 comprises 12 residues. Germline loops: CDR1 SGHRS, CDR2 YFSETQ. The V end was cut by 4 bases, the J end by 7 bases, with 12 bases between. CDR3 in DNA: TGCGCCAGCAGCCCGAAGGGGAAGGAGCAGTACTTC. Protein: CASSPKGKEQYF.

CDR3 DNA: TGTGCCAGCAGCGTAGGCGGGACAGACTACGAGCAGTACTTC. Translation gives CASSVGGTDYEQYF. The rearrangement uses TRBV9 and TRBJ2-7, with D possibly being TRBD1 (7 bases). CDR1 is SGDLS and CDR2 is YYNGEE in the germline V gene. V dropped 0 bases and J dropped 3 bases, with 10 bases sitting between them. The CDR3 totals 14 residues.